The 10 T cell receptor beta chains given below trace back to one sample, sequenced in a study of OX40 agonist ivuxolimab in advanced cancers. Here immunoSEQ multiplex PCR was the method, and the copy in TCRdb shows in-frame clones only, minus some. The sample shows tens of thousands of clones, over 80% of them seen only once. Source: CD4+ or CD8+ T cells sorted from blood, taken in a trial of the OX40 agonist ivuxolimab. The receptors were gathered from an adult with an advanced solid tumor such as melanoma, head and neck, liver or kidney cancer.

The rearrangement joins TRBV23-1 to TRBJ2-5; D gene uncertain. TRBV23-1 is reported as an ORF; its role is uncertain. The germline V and J ends were trimmed by 2 bases and 5 bases, with 0 bases remaining between them. The CDR3 covers 10 residues. CDR3 bases: TGCGCCAGCAGTCAAGAGACCCAGTACTTC. This sequence encodes CASSQETQYF.

The gene calls are TRBV9 and TRBJ2-5, with D unresolved. Germline CDR1 SGDLS, CDR2 YYNGEE. Trimming shortened V by 7 bases and J by 2 bases, and 12 bases separated the two germline ends. CDR3 length equals 13 residues. Written as DNA, the CDR3 is TGTGCCAGCGGATCGGCTTTACAAGAGACCCAGTACTTC. Protein product: CASGSALQETQYF. Using reference TRBV9 and TRBJ2-5 for the parts outside the CDR3, the full variable domain is DSGVTQTPKHLITATGQRVTLRCSPRSGDLSVYWYQQSLDQGLQFLIQYYNGEERAKGNILERFSAQQFPDLHSELNLSSLELGDSALYFCASGSALQETQYFGPGTRLLVL.

V and J are TRBV4-1 and TRBJ2-3; D is unclear. The V end was cut by 0 bases, the J end by 8 bases, with 9 bases between. The V gene's germline CDR1 is MGHRA and CDR2 YSYEKL. CDR3 length: 13 amino acids. The CDR3 nucleotides are TGCGCCAGCAGCCAAGACGAATCGGGTACGCAGTATTTT. Amino acid sequence: CASSQDESGTQYF.

V is TRBV7-3 and J is TRBJ2-1, with 9 bases fitting TRBD2. The CDR3 consists of 15 residues. V shed 5 bases and J 4 bases; nucleotides not matched to a gene: 6. In germline, CDR1 is SGHTA, CDR2 FQGTGA. CDR3 DNA: TGTGCCAGCAGCCCCTCAGCGGGGGGATACAATGAGCAGTTCTTC. It translates to CASSPSAGGYNEQFF. Complete variable domain (other parts from reference TRBV7-3 and TRBJ2-1): GAGVSQTPSNKVTEKGKYVELRCDPISGHTALYWYRQSLGQGPEFLIYFQGTGAADDSGLPNDRFFAVRPEGSVSTLKIQRTERGDSAVYLCASSPSAGGYNEQFFGPGTRLTVL.

CDR3 region: CASSYSPVASYEQYF. DNA of the CDR3: TGTGCCAGCAGTTACTCACCAGTAGCCTCCTACGAGCAGTACTTC. V is TRBV6-6 and J is TRBJ2-7; no clear D. The CDR3 length is 15 residues. The germline gives CDR1 MNHNY, CDR2 SVGAGI (reference sequence). With 0 bases removed from V and 0 bases from J, the gap between germline ends came to 9 bases.

The sample holds a few counts of this clone. The gene calls are TRBV9 and TRBJ2-3, with 7 bases aligning to TRBD2. Germline V gene data show CDR1 as SGDLS and CDR2 as YYNGEE. V dropped 0 bases and J dropped 7; count of bases not matched to a gene: 8. The CDR3 length is 15 residues. The CDR3 loop is CASSVEGTTSNTQYF. CDR3 bases: TGTGCCAGCAGCGTAGAAGGGACTACAAGCAATACGCAGTATTTT.

The genes are TRBV28 and TRBJ2-2, with unresolved D. V lost 6 bases and J lost 9, with 5 bases in between. This CDR3 is 10 amino acids long. Per germline, CDR1 MDHEN and CDR2 SYDVKM. The CDR3 is CASRRRELFF. Written as DNA, the CDR3 is TGTGCCAGCAGACGTCGGGAGCTGTTTTTT.

This clone showed up just once. The chain joins TRBV5-6 to TRBJ2-7; TRBD2 agrees at 13 bases. Trimming took 2 bases from V and 1 from J; bases not matched to a gene: 3. The CDR3 is made up of 16 amino acids. Germline V CDR1 and CDR2: SGHDT, YYEEEE. Here the CDR3 DNA reads TGTGCCAGCAGCTTCGGGACTAGCGGGAAGTCCTACGAGCAGTACTTC. Residues: CASSFGTSGKSYEQYF.

The V gene is TRBV7-2, the J gene TRBJ1-5, with D possibly matching TRBD1 (6 bases). The CDR3 runs 15 residues. Looked up from germline, CDR1 is SGHTA and CDR2 is FQGNSA. Trimming cost V 5 bases and J 1 base, with 12 bases left between them. The CDR3 nucleotides read TGTGCCAGCAGCCTCGTTACAGGGAGCAATCAGCCCCAGCATTTT. Translating gives CASSLVTGSNQPQHF.

This clone came up once. This chain joins TRBV5-6 and TRBJ1-1; D gene uncertain. The ends were cut back, 1 base at V and 5 bases at J, with 6 bases in the middle. CDR1 and CDR2 (germline): SGHDT, YYEEEE. The length of the CDR3 is 12 residues. CDR3 protein: CASSLWDTEAFF. The CDR3 DNA is TGTGCCAGCAGCTTGTGGGATACTGAAGCTTTCTTT.